The 28 T cell receptor beta chains below all came from one sample that was sequenced in a study of beta chain features in type 1 diabetes. Expressed TCRB transcripts were sequenced because the isolated RNA had all been reverse transcribed beforehand. This table comes from immunoSEQ multiplex PCR, and its TCRdb copy is limited to in-frame clones, with some not included. The sample lists fewer than 65,000 clones; approximately 59% were seen once. Specimen: Tregs from blood. These receptors all stem from a woman younger than 30 in good health.

This chain links TRBV19 with TRBJ2-1, with a weak D call TRBD2 (6 bases). Trimming removed 4 bases from V and 6 bases from J, with 16 bases in between. From germline, CDR1 is LNHDA and CDR2 SQIVND (reference sequence). The CDR3 extends over 15 amino acids. CDR3 sequence reads: CASSRGTADPNEQFF. In nucleotides, the CDR3 is TGTGCCAGTAGTAGGGGGACTGCAGACCCCAATGAGCAGTTCTTC.

The chain couples TRBV6-1 to TRBJ2-1; D possibly corresponds to TRBD2 (6 bases). The ends were cut back, 6 bases at V and 6 bases at J, with 12 bases in the middle. Per the germline V gene, CDR1 is MNHNS and CDR2 is SASEGT. CDR3 size: 13 residues. The CDR3 bases are TGTGCCAGCAGGCGCGGGGCCGTCAATGAGCAGTTCTTC. Translation: CASRRGAVNEQFF.

This chain connects TRBV5-1 to TRBJ1-1, with 7 bases fitting TRBD1. The CDR3 is made up of 12 amino acids. The V and J ends lost 2 bases and 8 bases, in that order; junction bases with no gene match: 3. CDR1 and CDR2 (germline): SGHRS, YFSETQ. This CDR3 is CASSFRQGEAFF. The CDR3 DNA reads TGCGCCAGCAGCTTTAGACAGGGAGAAGCTTTCTTT. Looking up the rest from reference TRBV5-1 and TRBJ1-1 gives the full variable domain: KAGVTQTPRYLIKTRGQQVTLSCSPISGHRSVSWYQQTPGQGLQFLFEYFSETQRNKGNFPGRFSGRQFSNSRSEMNVSTLELGDSALYLCASSFRQGEAFFGQGTRLTVV.

The V gene is TRBV19, the J gene TRBJ2-7, with D perhaps matching TRBD2 (6 bases). V lost 3 bases and J lost 0, with 9 bases in between. CDR1 LNHDA and CDR2 SQIVND come from the germline V gene (reference sequence). The CDR3 is made up of 14 amino acids. CDR3 amino acids: CASSIAGSSYEQYF. The CDR3 DNA reads TGTGCCAGTAGTATCGCCGGGAGCTCCTACGAGCAGTACTTC.

The gene calls are TRBV2 and TRBJ2-5; tentatively, D is TRBD2 (5 bases). The CDR3 loop spans 12 amino acids. Trimming shortened V by 8 bases and J by 1 base, and 8 bases separated the two germline ends. Germline V gives CDR1 SNHLY, CDR2 FYNNEI. The CDR3 DNA sequence: TGTGCCAGCGGAGGTAGCCAAGAGACCCAGTACTTC. Its protein is CASGGSQETQYF.

Comments on this clone: The identical CDR3 is also encoded by other nucleotide sequences in the sample. CDR3 sequence (DNA): TGTGCCAGCAGCTTGGGACTAGCGGCCACCGGGGAGCTGTTTTTT. It encodes CASSLGLAATGELFF. This rearrangement joins TRBV5-4 to TRBJ2-2; TRBD2 agrees at 9 bases. The CDR3 totals 15 residues. CDR1 SGHNT and CDR2 YYREEE come from the germline V gene (reference sequence). The V segment lost 0 bases and the J segment 4 bases; nucleotides outside the gene matches: 1.

A word on this clone: Other DNA sequences within the sample encode an identical CDR3. The CDR3, as DNA: TGCGCCAGCAGCCAAGACAGGGTGGGAGGCTACACCTTC. Protein: CASSQDRVGGYTF. The V call is TRBV4-3, the J call TRBJ1-2; D might be TRBD1 (5 bases). This CDR3 has 13 residues. Between the trimmed V and J ends, which lost 0 bases and 8 bases, there was a span of 10 bases. From germline, CDR1 is LGHNA and CDR2 YSLEER.

This chain joins TRBV6-5 and TRBJ2-1, with D maybe TRBD2 (5 bases). Germline loops: CDR1 MNHEY, CDR2 SVGAGI. Deletions cut 0 bases from V and 7 bases from J, with 13 bases between. This CDR3 has 15 amino acids. Written as DNA, the CDR3 is TGTGCCAGCAGTTACTCCGGGGTGAGGACTAATGAGCAGTTCTTC. Protein: CASSYSGVRTNEQFF.

The CDR3 sequence: CASSQELRGEQYF. In DNA, the CDR3 is TGTGCCAGCAGCCAAGAACTACGCGGCGAGCAGTACTTC. J is TRBJ2-7 and V is TRBV4-2, with no clear D. The CDR3 runs to 13 residues. Between the trimmed V and J ends, which lost 0 bases and 6 bases, there was a span of 9 bases. Germline-derived CDR1 and CDR2 are LGHNA and YNFKEQ.

The chain links TRBV7-2 to TRBJ2-3, with TRBD2 as a possible D gene (6 bases). The CDR3 extends over 15 amino acids. Trimming took 1 base from V and 2 from J, leaving 10 bases between them. Germline V gene lookup returns CDR1 SGHTA and CDR2 FQGNSA. The CDR3 reads CASSLVGGLTDTQYF. The CDR3 nucleotides are TGTGCCAGCAGCTTAGTTGGGGGACTCACAGATACGCAGTATTTT. Looking up the rest from reference TRBV7-2 and TRBJ2-3 gives the full variable domain: GAGVSQSPSNKVTEKGKDVELRCDPISGHTALYWYRQSLGQGLEFLIYFQGNSAPDKSGLPSDRFSAERTGGSVSTLTIQRTQQEDSAVYLCASSLVGGLTDTQYFGPGTRLTVL.

This clone was found a few times. This rearrangement joins TRBV7-2 to TRBJ1-2; the D gene is possibly TRBD1 (5 bases). The length of the CDR3 is 14 residues. The germline V and J ends were trimmed by 5 bases and 6 bases, with 16 bases remaining between them. The germline gives CDR1 SGHTA, CDR2 FQGNSA. Written as DNA, the CDR3 is TGTGCCAGCAGCCCCTCCTGGGGGGGGGATGGCTACACCTTC. This gives the protein CASSPSWGGDGYTF.

Comment on this clone: As the CDR3 is not closed by the conserved phenylalanine or tryptophan, this likely results from a read error. The chain employs TRBV29-1 and TRBJ1-1; D perhaps matches TRBD1 (6 bases). This CDR3 is 16 amino acids long. V dropped 7 bases and J dropped 0 bases, with 21 bases sitting between them. Germline V gene sequence: CDR1 SQVTM, CDR2 ANQGSEA. For the CDR3, the DNA is TGCAGCGCCCGCCCGGGGGCGGGGGTTTTGAACACTGAAGCTTTCCTT. Residues: CSARPGAGVLNTEAFL.

The table lists this clone with a few counts. The rearrangement links TRBV7-2 to TRBJ2-5; D gene ambiguous. Trimming removed 5 bases at V and 7 bases at J, with 8 bases between. The germline V gene encodes CDR1 SGHTA and CDR2 FQGNSA. This CDR3 is 11 amino acids long. The chain's CDR3 is CASSPSGTQYF. DNA of the CDR3: TGTGCCAGCAGCCCGTCCGGGACCCAGTACTTC.

This chain uses TRBV30 with TRBJ1-1; TRBD1 might be the D (5 bases). The germline CDR1 and CDR2 sequences are GTSNPN and SVGIG (reference sequence). The germline V and J ends were trimmed by 1 base and 5 bases, with 11 bases remaining between them. The CDR3 is 13 residues long. The CDR3 DNA reads as TGTGCCTGGAGTGACCGGCCAGGGACTGAAGCTTTCTTT. This gives the protein CAWSDRPGTEAFF. The full variable domain, rest sourced from reference TRBV30 and TRBJ1-1, is SQTIHQWPATLVQPVGSPLSLECTVEGTSNPNLYWYRQAAGRGLQLLFYSVGIGQISSEVPQNLSASRPQDRQFILSSKKLLLSDSGFYLCAWSDRPGTEAFFGQGTRLTVV.

The J gene is TRBJ2-5, the V gene TRBV29-1, with 10 positions matching TRBD2. The CDR3 has 12 amino acids. V lost 7 bases and J lost 4; bases outside the gene matches: 3. The germline V gene has CDR1 SQVTM and CDR2 ANQGSEA. The CDR3 DNA reads as TGCAGCGCTGAGCGGGGGGGAGAGACCCAGTACTTC. Its translation: CSAERGGETQYF.

This clone was detected only a few times. V usage is TRBV21-1 and J usage is TRBJ2-2; the table calls TRBD1, which could not be checked here. TRBV21-1 is classified as a pseudogene. The CDR3 is 15 residues long. The CDR3 is CASSTRQGDTGELFF. As DNA, the CDR3 is TGTGCCAGCAGCACCAGACAGGGGGATACCGGGGAGCTGTTTTTT.

This clone was counted between two and nine times. This chain links TRBV30 with TRBJ2-5; D not resolved. The germline CDR1 and CDR2 sequences are GTSNPN and SVGIG (reference sequence). V lost 1 base and J lost 0, with 3 bases in between. The CDR3 has 12 residues. The CDR3: CAWSADQETQYF. CDR3 sequence (DNA): TGTGCCTGGAGTGCCGACCAAGAGACCCAGTACTTC. Full variable domain (outside the CDR3, taken from reference TRBV30 and TRBJ2-5): SQTIHQWPATLVQPVGSPLSLECTVEGTSNPNLYWYRQAAGRGLQLLFYSVGIGQISSEVPQNLSASRPQDRQFILSSKKLLLSDSGFYLCAWSADQETQYFGPGTRLLVL.

The sample holds a few counts of this clone. This chain uses TRBV4-2 with TRBJ1-4; a possible D gene is TRBD1 (5 bases). The germline V and J ends were trimmed by 4 bases and 7 bases, with 10 bases remaining between them. Germline CDR1 reads LGHNA; CDR2 reads YNFKEQ. The CDR3 extends over 13 amino acids. The CDR3 nucleotides are TGTGCCAGCAGCCCCGGGGGTTCTGAAAAACTGTTTTTT. It yields the protein CASSPGGSEKLFF.

By share, this clone counts as medium-sized. The rearrangement uses TRBV7-2 and TRBJ1-5; 8 positions match TRBD1. This CDR3 comprises 13 residues. CDR1 is SGHTA, CDR2 FQGNSA, per germline. V lost 7 bases, J lost 5 bases, and 4 bases stayed unmatched. CDR3 DNA sequence: TGTGCCAGCACCGCAGGGGGCTATCAGCCCCAGCATTTT. Translated: CASTAGGYQPQHF.

The sample holds a few counts of this clone. The genes are TRBV7-3 and TRBJ2-1, with 14 bases matching TRBD2. Unmatched junction bases numbered 6, after V lost 5 bases and J lost 0 bases. This CDR3 spans 18 amino acids. Germline V gives CDR1 SGHTA, CDR2 FQGTGA. The CDR3 DNA is TGTGCCAGCAGCCCCCAGGGACTAGCGGGAGCCTCCTACAATGAGCAGTTCTTC. The encoded protein is CASSPQGLAGASYNEQFF. Full variable domain (missing parts from reference TRBV7-3 and TRBJ2-1): GAGVSQTPSNKVTEKGKYVELRCDPISGHTALYWYRQSLGQGPEFLIYFQGTGAADDSGLPNDRFFAVRPEGSVSTLKIQRTERGDSAVYLCASSPQGLAGASYNEQFFGPGTRLTVL.

This chain connects TRBV10-3 to TRBJ2-7; 8 bases agree with TRBD2. The CDR3 consists of 14 residues. V lost 5 bases to trimming and J lost 9 bases; unmatched junction nucleotides: 12. CDR1 is ENHRY, CDR2 SYGVKD, per germline. The CDR3 spells CAISTSGTLQGQYF. CDR3 in DNA: TGTGCCATCAGTACTAGCGGAACTCTCCAGGGGCAGTACTTC.

This clone was recorded once. The chain uses TRBV4-1 and TRBJ1-2, with 8 bases that match TRBD1. CDR1 MGHRA and CDR2 YSYEKL come from the germline V gene. Germline trimming cut 0 bases from V and 3 bases from J; bases unmatched to any gene: 3. CDR3 length equals 15 residues. Written as DNA, the CDR3 is TGCGCCAGCAGCCAAGAAAGACAGGGGTACTATGGCTACACCTTC. It encodes CASSQERQGYYGYTF.

CDR3 sequence reads: CASSPRGGGTEAFF. The CDR3 DNA reads as TGTGCCAGCTCACCACGAGGGGGCGGCACTGAAGCTTTCTTT. The chain joins TRBV18 to TRBJ1-1, with TRBD1 matching 7 bases. V shed 1 base and J 4 bases; nucleotides not matched to a gene: 3. There are 14 residues in the CDR3. Germline values: CDR1 KGHSH, CDR2 LQKENI.

This chain links TRBV7-2 with TRBJ2-7; maybe TRBD2 (5 bases). The CDR3 spans 14 residues. Germline assignment: CDR1 SGHTA and CDR2 FQGNSA. V was shortened by 1 base and J by 2 bases, with 9 bases between the two germline ends. This CDR3 is CASSLVGSAYEQYF. Written as DNA, the CDR3 is TGTGCCAGCAGCTTAGTGGGGAGTGCCTACGAGCAGTACTTC.

The chain is built from TRBV5-4 and TRBJ2-4; 7 positions agree with TRBD2. J was trimmed by 0 bases and V by 0 bases; bases with no gene match: 3. The CDR3 consists of 16 residues. From germline, CDR1 is SGHNT and CDR2 YYREEE (reference sequence). In DNA form, the CDR3 reads TGTGCCAGCAGCTTGGGCGGGGGACTAGCCAAAAACATTCAGTACTTC. This translates into CASSLGGGLAKNIQYF.

The V and J genes are TRBV7-3 and TRBJ1-1; D is possibly TRBD1 (5 bases). The CDR3 consists of 13 residues. Germline CDR1 SGHTA, CDR2 FQGTGA. The V gene lost 3 bases and the J gene lost 1 base, with 6 bases spanning the gap. The CDR3 protein is CASSFGGNTEAFF. The CDR3 DNA sequence: TGTGCCAGCAGCTTCGGGGGGAACACTGAAGCTTTCTTT.

The rearrangement uses TRBV7-9 and TRBJ1-1; weak D call: TRBD1 (5 bases). Trimming cost V 5 bases and J 2 bases, with 15 bases left between them. Germline assignment: CDR1 SEHNR and CDR2 FQNEAQ (reference sequence). The CDR3 spans 15 residues. The CDR3 DNA reads as TGTGCCAGCAGCCGCATCCGGAGGGGAAACACTGAAGCTTTCTTT. Amino acids: CASSRIRRGNTEAFF.

This rearrangement joins TRBV7-8 to TRBJ2-1, with 13 nucleotides matching TRBD2. Per germline, CDR1 SGHVS and CDR2 FQNEAQ. With 1 base clipped from V and 8 bases from J, the junction kept 2 bases outside the gene matches. CDR3 length: 15 residues. The CDR3 region has the DNA TGTGCCAGCAGCTTAGAGGGACTAGCGGGACATGAGCAGTTCTTC. Translating gives CASSLEGLAGHEQFF. Looking up the rest from reference TRBV7-8 and TRBJ2-1 gives the full variable domain: GAGVSQSPRYKVAKRGQDVALRCDPISGHVSLFWYQQALGQGPEFLTYFQNEAQLDKSGLPSDRFFAERPEGSVSTLKIQRTQQEDSAVYLCASSLEGLAGHEQFFGPGTRLTVL.